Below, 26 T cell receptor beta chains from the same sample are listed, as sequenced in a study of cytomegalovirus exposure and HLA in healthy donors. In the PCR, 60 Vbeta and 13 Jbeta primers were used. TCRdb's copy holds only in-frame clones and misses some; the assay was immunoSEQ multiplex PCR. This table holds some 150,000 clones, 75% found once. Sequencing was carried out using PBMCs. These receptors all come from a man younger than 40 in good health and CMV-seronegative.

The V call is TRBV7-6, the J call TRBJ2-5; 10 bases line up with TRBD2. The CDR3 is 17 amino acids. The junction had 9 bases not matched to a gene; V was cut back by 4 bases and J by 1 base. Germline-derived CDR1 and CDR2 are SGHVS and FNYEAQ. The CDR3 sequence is CASSWSGLALFQETQYF. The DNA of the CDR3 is TGTGCCAGCAGCTGGTCGGGACTAGCGCTATTCCAAGAGACCCAGTACTTC.

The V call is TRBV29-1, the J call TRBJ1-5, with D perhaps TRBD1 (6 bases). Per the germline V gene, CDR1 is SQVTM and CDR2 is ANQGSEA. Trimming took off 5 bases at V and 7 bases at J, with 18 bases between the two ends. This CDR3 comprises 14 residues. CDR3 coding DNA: TGCAGCGTTCTGACAGGTTTGGTGGGGCAGCCCCAGCATTTT. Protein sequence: CSVLTGLVGQPQHF.

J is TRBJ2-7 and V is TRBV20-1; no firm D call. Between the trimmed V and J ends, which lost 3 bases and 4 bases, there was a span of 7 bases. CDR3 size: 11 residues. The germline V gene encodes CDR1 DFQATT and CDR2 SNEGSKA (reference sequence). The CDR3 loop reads CSASPSYEQYF. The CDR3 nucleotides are TGCAGTGCTAGCCCTTCGTACGAGCAGTACTTC.

CDR3 protein: CSVEGQGAREQYF. The CDR3, as DNA: TGCAGCGTGGAGGGGCAGGGGGCGCGCGAGCAGTACTTC. The V gene is TRBV29-1, the J gene TRBJ2-7, with 8 bases that match TRBD1. Germline V CDR1 and CDR2: SQVTM, ANQGSEA. After removal of 6 bases from V and 6 bases from J, the junction contained 10 bases not matched to a gene. The CDR3 length is 13 residues.

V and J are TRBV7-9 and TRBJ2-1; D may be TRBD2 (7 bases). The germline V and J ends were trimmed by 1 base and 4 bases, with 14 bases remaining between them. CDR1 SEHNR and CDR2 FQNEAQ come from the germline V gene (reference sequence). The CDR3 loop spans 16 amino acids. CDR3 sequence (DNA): TGTGCCAGCAGCTTAGGGGGGCAGGGACTATACAATGAGCAGTTCTTC. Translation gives CASSLGGQGLYNEQFF.

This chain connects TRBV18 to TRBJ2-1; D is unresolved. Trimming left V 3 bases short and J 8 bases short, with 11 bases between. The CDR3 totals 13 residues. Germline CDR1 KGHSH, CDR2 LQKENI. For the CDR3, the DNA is TGTGCCAGCTCACCCTATGACAAGTATGAGCAGTTCTTC. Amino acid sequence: CASSPYDKYEQFF. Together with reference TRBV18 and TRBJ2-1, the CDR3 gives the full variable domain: NAGVMQNPRHLVRRRGQEARLRCSPMKGHSHVYWYRQLPEEGLKFMVYLQKENIIDESGMPKERFSAEFPKEGPSILRIQQVVRGDSAAYFCASSPYDKYEQFFGPGTRLTVL.

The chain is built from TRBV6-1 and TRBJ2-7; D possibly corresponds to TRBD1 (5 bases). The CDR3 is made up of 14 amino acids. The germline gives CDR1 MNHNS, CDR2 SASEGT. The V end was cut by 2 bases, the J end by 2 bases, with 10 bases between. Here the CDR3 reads CASSEFDSTYEQYF. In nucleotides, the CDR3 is TGTGCCAGCAGTGAATTCGACAGTACCTACGAGCAGTACTTC.

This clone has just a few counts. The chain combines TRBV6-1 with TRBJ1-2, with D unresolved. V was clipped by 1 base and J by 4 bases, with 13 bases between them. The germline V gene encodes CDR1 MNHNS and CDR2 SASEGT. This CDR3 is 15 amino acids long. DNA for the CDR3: TGTGCCAGCAGTGAAGTATTGGGAGCAGGCTATGGCTACACCTTC. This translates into CASSEVLGAGYGYTF.

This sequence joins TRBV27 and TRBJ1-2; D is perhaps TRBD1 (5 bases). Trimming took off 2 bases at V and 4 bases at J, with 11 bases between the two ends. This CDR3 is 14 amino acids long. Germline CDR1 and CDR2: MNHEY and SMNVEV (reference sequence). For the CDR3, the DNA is TGTGCCAGCAGTTTAGGGGGGTACCCCTATGGCTACACCTTC. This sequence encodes CASSLGGYPYGYTF.

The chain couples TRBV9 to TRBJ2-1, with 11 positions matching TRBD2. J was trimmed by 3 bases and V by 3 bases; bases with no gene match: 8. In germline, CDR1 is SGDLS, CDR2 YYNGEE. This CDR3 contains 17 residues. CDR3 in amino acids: CASSAPSSGGHYNEQFF. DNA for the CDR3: TGTGCCAGCAGCGCCCCCTCTAGCGGGGGGCACTACAATGAGCAGTTCTTC.

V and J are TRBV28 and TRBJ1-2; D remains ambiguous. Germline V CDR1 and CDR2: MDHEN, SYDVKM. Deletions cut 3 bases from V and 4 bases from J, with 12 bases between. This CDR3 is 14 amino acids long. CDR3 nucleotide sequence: TGTGCCAGCAGTTTCATCGGGGAAACCTATGGCTACACCTTC. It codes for CASSFIGETYGYTF.

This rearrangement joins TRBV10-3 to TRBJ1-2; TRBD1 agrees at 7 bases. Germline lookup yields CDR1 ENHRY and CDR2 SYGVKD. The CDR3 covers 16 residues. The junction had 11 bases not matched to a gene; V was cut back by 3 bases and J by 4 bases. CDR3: CAISEQGPSALYGYTF. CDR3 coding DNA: TGTGCCATCAGTGAACAGGGGCCATCAGCTCTCTATGGCTACACCTTC.

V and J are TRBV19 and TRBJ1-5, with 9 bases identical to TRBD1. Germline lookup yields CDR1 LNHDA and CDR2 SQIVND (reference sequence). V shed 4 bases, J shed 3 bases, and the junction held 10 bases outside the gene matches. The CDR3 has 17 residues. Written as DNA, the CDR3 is TGTGCCAGTAGTAAAGTTGGGACAGGGTGGGTCAATCAGCCCCAGCATTTT. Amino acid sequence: CASSKVGTGWVNQPQHF.

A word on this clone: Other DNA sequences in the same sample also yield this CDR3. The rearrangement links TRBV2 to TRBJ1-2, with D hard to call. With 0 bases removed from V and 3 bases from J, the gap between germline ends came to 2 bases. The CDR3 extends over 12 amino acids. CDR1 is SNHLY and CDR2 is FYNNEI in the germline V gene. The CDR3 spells CASSEADYGYTF. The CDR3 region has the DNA TGTGCCAGCAGTGAAGCCGACTATGGCTACACCTTC. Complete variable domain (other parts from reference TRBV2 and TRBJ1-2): EPEVTQTPSHQVTQMGQEVILRCVPISNHLYFYWYRQILGQKVEFLVSFYNNEISEKSEIFDDQFSVERPDGSNFTLKIRSTKLEDSAMYFCASSEADYGYTFGSGTRLTVV.

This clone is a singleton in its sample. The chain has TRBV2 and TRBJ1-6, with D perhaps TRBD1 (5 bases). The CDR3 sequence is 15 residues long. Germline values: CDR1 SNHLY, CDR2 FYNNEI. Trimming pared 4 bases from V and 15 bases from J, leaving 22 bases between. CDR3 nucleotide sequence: TGTGCCAGCAGTGGTGTAGGCCCCGGAGGGGCACTCCTCCACTTT. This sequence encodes CASSGVGPGGALLHF.

The CDR3 loop reads CASSQDQASNYGYTF. CDR3 DNA: TGCGCCAGCAGCCAAGACCAGGCCTCTAACTATGGCTACACCTTC. The chain combines TRBV4-1 with TRBJ1-2; no clear D. Trimming took 0 bases from V and 0 from J, leaving 8 bases between them. Germline loops: CDR1 MGHRA, CDR2 YSYEKL. This CDR3 comprises 15 residues.

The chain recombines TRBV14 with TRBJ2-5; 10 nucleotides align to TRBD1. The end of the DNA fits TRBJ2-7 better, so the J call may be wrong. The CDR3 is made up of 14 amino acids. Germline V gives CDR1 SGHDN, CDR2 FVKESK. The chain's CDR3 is CASSEGDRGNEQYF. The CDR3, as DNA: TGTGCCAGCAGCGAGGGGGACAGGGGAAACGAGCAGTACTTC.

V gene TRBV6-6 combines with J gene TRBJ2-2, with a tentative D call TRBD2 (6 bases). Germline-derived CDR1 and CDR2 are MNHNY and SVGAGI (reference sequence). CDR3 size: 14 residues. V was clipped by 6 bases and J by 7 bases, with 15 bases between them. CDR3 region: CASSSRRGDGELFF. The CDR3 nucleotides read TGTGCCAGCAGCTCACGCCGCGGGGACGGGGAGCTGTTTTTT.

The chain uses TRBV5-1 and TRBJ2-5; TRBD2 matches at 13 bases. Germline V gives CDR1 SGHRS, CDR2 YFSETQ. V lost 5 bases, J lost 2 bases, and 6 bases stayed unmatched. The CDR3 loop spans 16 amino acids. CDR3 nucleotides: TGCGCCAGCAGACACACTAGCGGGGGGGTACAAGAGACCCAGTACTTC. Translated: CASRHTSGGVQETQYF.

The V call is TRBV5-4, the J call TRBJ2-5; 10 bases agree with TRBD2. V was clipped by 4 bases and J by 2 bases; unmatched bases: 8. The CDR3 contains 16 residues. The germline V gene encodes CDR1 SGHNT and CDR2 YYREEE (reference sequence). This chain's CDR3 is CASSEGAGGLQETQYF. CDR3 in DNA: TGTGCCAGCAGCGAGGGAGCGGGGGGGCTTCAAGAGACCCAGTACTTC. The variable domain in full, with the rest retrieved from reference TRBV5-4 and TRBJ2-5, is ETGVTQSPTHLIKTRGQQVTLRCSSQSGHNTVSWYQQALGQGPQFIFQYYREEENGRGNFPPRFSGLQFPNYSSELNVNALELDDSALYLCASSEGAGGLQETQYFGPGTRLLVL.

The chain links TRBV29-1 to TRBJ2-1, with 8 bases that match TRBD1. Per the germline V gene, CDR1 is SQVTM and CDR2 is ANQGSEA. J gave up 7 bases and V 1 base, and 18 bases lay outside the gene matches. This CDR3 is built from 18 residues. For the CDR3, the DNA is TGCAGCGTTGAAGTAGCGGACAGGGCTACCGGATGGGGGAATGAGCAGTTCTTC. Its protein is CSVEVADRATGWGNEQFF.

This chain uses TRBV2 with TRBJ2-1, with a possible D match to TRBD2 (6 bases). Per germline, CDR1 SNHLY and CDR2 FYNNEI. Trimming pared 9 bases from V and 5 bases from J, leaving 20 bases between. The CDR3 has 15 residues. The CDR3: CASQLPGDGNNEQFF. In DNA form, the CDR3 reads TGTGCCAGTCAACTCCCGGGGGACGGAAACAATGAGCAGTTCTTC.

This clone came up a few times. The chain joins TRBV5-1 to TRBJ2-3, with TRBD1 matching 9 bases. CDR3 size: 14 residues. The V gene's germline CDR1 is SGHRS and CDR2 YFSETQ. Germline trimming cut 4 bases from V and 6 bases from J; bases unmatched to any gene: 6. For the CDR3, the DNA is TGCGCCAGCAGCCCGGGACAGGGAGTCGATACGCAGTATTTT. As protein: CASSPGQGVDTQYF.

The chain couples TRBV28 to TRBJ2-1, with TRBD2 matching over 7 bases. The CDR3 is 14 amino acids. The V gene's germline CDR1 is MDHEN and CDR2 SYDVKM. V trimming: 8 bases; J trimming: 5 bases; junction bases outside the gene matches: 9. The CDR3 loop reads CASQTGGADNEQFF. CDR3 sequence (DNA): TGTGCCAGCCAAACGGGGGGAGCCGACAATGAGCAGTTCTTC. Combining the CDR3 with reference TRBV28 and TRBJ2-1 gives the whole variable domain DVKVTQSSRYLVKRTGEKVFLECVQDMDHENMFWYRQDPGLGLRLIYFSYDVKMKEKGDIPEGYSVSREKKERFSLILESASTNQTSMYLCASQTGGADNEQFFGPGTRLTVL.

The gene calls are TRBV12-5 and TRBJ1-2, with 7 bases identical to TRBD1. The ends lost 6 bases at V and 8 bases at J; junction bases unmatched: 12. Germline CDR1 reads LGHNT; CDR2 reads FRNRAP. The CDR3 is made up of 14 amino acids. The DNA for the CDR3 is TGTGCTAGTGGGGGGGACAGTCCCGCTTTGGGCTACACCTTC. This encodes CASGGDSPALGYTF.

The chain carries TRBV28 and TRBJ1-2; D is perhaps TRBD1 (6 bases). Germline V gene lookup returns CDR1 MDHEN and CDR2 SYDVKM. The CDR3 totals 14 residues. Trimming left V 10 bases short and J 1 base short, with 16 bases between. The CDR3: CAISSGTLNYGYTF. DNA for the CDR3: TGTGCCATCTCATCCGGGACACTTAACTATGGCTACACCTTC.